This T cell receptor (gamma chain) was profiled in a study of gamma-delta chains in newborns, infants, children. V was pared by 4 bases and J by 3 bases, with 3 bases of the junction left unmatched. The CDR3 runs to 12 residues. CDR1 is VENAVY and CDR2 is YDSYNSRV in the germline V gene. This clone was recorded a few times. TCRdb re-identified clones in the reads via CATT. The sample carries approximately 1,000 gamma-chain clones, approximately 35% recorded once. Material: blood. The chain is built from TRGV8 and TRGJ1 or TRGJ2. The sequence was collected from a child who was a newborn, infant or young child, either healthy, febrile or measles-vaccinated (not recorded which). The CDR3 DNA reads TGTGCCACCTGGGACGGTTATTATAAGAAACTCTTT. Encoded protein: CATWDGYYKKLF.